This T cell receptor (beta chain) was obtained from a study of response to subunit inactivated influenza vaccine. Notes on the study in general: Every seasonal influenza vaccination brings in few new T cells, the authors suggested.

TCRdb called the RT-PCR reads again in MiXCR, with one record for every CDR3 protein. Of approximately 500,000 distinct CDR3 sequences detected, roughly 23% appear once; the ten largest clones hold approximately 3%. Germline CDR1 MNHEY, CDR2 SVGAGI. Trimming removed 7 bases at V and 4 bases at J, with 17 bases between. The CDR3 contains 15 residues. This clonotype was seen a handful of times. Antigen specificity is unknown. These records were also assigned to another study, of T cells expressing NK-cell markers. That publication notes: TCR beta cDNA was made by 5'RACE template switching with UMIs. The authors derived TCR beta repertoires from sorted CD3+CD56+NKG2C+, CD3+CD56+NKG2C- and CD3+CD56-NKG2C+ T cells. Dominant NKG2C+ clonotypes accounted for roughly 1.0-7.0% of CD8+ T cells in more than 5 donors.

The sample consisted of CD4+ T cells sorted from PBMCs, taken about 13 days after vaccination. The sequence came from a man aged 45 to 65 who received an inactivated influenza vaccine. V gene TRBV6-5 combines with J gene TRBJ2-1; D could derive from TRBD1 or TRBD2 (5 bases each). CDR3 DNA sequence: TGTGCCAGCACTTTTGCGAGGGGCCGTTACAATGAGCAGTTCTTC. It encodes CASTFARGRYNEQFF.